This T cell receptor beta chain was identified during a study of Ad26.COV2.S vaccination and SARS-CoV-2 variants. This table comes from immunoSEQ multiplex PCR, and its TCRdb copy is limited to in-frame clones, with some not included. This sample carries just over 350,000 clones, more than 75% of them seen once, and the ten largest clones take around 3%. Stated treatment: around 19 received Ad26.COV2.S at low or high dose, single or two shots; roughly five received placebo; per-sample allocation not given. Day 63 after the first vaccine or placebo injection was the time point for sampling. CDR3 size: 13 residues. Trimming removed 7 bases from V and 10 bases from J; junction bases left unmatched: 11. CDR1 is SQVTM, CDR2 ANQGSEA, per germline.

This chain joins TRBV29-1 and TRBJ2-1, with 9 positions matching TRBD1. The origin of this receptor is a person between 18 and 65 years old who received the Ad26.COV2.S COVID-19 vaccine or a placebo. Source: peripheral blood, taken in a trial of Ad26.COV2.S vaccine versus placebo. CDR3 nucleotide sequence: TGCAGCGGCCAACAGGGGGCTACGGGGGAGCAGTTCTTC. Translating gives CSGQQGATGEQFF.